This T cell receptor beta chain was identified in a study of blood T cell repertoires in COVID-19. Study background: The samples span acute and convalescent COVID-19 from the United States, Italy and Spain. In each case, the material was cDNA or gDNA derived from T cells, B-cell-depleted T cells, or PBMCs.

CDR1 MNHEY and CDR2 SVGEGT come from the germline V gene. The germline V and J ends were trimmed by 6 bases and 0 bases, with 12 bases remaining between them. This CDR3 has 15 amino acids. In the original processing: The authors estimated nucleated cell counts from reference gene primer amplification. TCRdb keeps only in-frame clones here, not all; method: immunoSEQ multiplex PCR. That table gives V, J and clone size, and the DNA gave D and trimming. The profile shows roughly 35,000 clones, around 84% of them singletons. This TCR was recovered from a man older than 75 with acute or convalescent COVID-19. The sequencing sample was made of peripheral blood. The chain has TRBV6-2 or TRBV6-3 and TRBJ1-3; D is perhaps TRBD1 (6 bases). The CDR3 DNA follows: TGTGCCAGCAGCACCGGACAGTTCTCTGGAAACACCATATATTTT. Translation: CASSTGQFSGNTIYF.